The source of this T cell receptor (beta chain) is a study of CD4+ T cells in melanoma. Notes on the study in general: Diverse differentiation states were reported for melanoma neoantigen-specific CD4+ T cells. A reported correlation linked neoantigen-specific CD4+ T cells to CD8+, macrophage and B cell function.

From germline, CDR1 is LGHNA and CDR2 YNFKEQ. V lost 2 bases, J lost 4 bases, and 17 bases lay in between. This CDR3 has 16 residues. A note on this clone: The target antigen is unknown.

The table came from immunoSEQ multiplex PCR; TCRdb's copy has only in-frame clones and leaves some out. The sample shows around 50,000 clones, 85% to 90% of them seen only once. This rearrangement joins TRBV4-2 to TRBJ1-2; the D gene is possibly TRBD1 (6 bases). Sequences were obtained from peripheral blood. This receptor was taken from a human donor with melanoma. Here the CDR3 DNA reads TGTGCCAGCAGCCAAAGTGGGGGGGGCGCGGGCTATGGCTACACCTTC. Protein: CASSQSGGGAGYGYTF.